Each of the 20 T cell receptor beta chains below was sequenced from the same sample in a study of T-cell reconstitution after alpha-beta-depleted transplantation in children (dated by TCRdb to the mid-2010s). Library generation was performed with PCR. The sample was run on an Illumina HiSeq 2500. TCR library preparation used molecular barcoding, with unique molecular identifiers applied to normalize quantification of the TCRbeta repertoire. The raw public data were reprocessed by TCRdb itself: fastp quality trimming at Q25, MiXCR clonotype calling, in-frame beta chains only. All rows with the same CDR3 protein become a single entry with the most common DNA and genes. The sample data list 640,000 or so distinct CDR3 sequences, and over 15% of these were observed just once. The ten biggest clones cover about 1.1% of the sample. The material was PBMCs from the stem cell graft donor, obtained from the stem cell graft. The receptor source for this set is a human donor who donated a stem cell graft to a child with acute myeloid leukemia.

The chain joins TRBV18 to TRBJ2-2; D is unresolved. The CDR3 totals 14 residues. Germline CDR1 KGHSH, CDR2 LQKENI. The V end lost 5 bases, the J end lost 8 bases, and 15 bases lay between the germline ends. For the CDR3, the DNA is TGTGCCAGCTCAGGATCACCCAAACCGGGGGAGCTGTTTTTT. It yields the protein CASSGSPKPGELFF.

The V and J genes are TRBV7-2 and TRBJ1-3, with 9 bases matching TRBD1. V shed 1 base and J 2 bases; nucleotides not matched to a gene: 6. Looked up from germline, CDR1 is SGHTA and CDR2 is FQGNSA. This CDR3 region has 17 residues. CDR3 coding DNA: TGTGCCAGCAGCTTAGGGGACAGGGTTGGGACTGGAAACACCATATATTTT. This gives the protein CASSLGDRVGTGNTIYF.

This clonotype was observed at least ten times. This chain connects TRBV20-1 to TRBJ2-1; unclear D gene. This CDR3 comprises 12 residues. The ends were cut back, 4 bases at V and 6 bases at J, with 10 bases in the middle. Per the germline V gene, CDR1 is DFQATT and CDR2 is SNEGSKA (reference sequence). The CDR3 region is CSATAYGNEQFF. The CDR3 region has the DNA TGCAGTGCTACGGCCTACGGCAATGAGCAGTTCTTC.

Note on this clonotype: One base away lies a much larger clone, so this may be a sequencing read error. This chain joins TRBV6-5 and TRBJ1-2, with no clear D. Germline-derived CDR1 and CDR2 are MNHEY and SVGAGI. The CDR3 length is 11 residues. With 8 bases removed from V and 4 bases from J, the gap between germline ends came to 8 bases. CDR3 loop: CASAPVYGYTF. In DNA form, the CDR3 reads TGTGCCAGCGCCCCTGTCTATGGCTACACCTTC.

This clonotype has a count of ten or more. J is TRBJ2-7 and V is TRBV29-1, with TRBD1 matching 7 bases. Germline V lookup: CDR1 SQVTM, CDR2 ANQGSEA. The CDR3 runs 12 residues. The trim removed 7 bases at V and 2 bases at J, leaving 5 bases unmatched. CDR3 in DNA: TGCAGCGCGATGGGACAGCCCTACGAGCAGTACTTC. Its protein is CSAMGQPYEQYF.

This clonotype was seen ten or more times. CDR3 in amino acids: CASSLYLGLHNEQFF. The CDR3 DNA reads as TGCGCCAGCAGCTTGTACCTAGGACTTCACAATGAGCAGTTCTTC. The chain couples TRBV5-1 to TRBJ2-1, with D possibly being TRBD2 (5 bases). Germline assignment: CDR1 SGHRS and CDR2 YFSETQ. Trimming took off 1 base at V and 5 bases at J, with 13 bases between the two ends. The CDR3 is 15 amino acids.

The table lists this clonotype with a few counts. The chain combines TRBV4-1 with TRBJ1-2; D is unresolved. V dropped 3 bases and J dropped 2 bases, with 13 bases sitting between them. This CDR3 is 15 amino acids long. Per germline, CDR1 MGHRA and CDR2 YSYEKL. The CDR3 nucleotides read TGCGCCAGCAGCCAGCTTTTGGCACAGAACTATGGCTACACCTTC. Its translation is CASSQLLAQNYGYTF.

The table lists this clonotype with many counts. The rearrangement joins TRBV29-1 to TRBJ2-7; possibly TRBD1 for D (6 bases). The CDR3 spans 13 residues. Germline V gene sequence: CDR1 SQVTM, CDR2 ANQGSEA. Deletions cut 5 bases from V and 0 bases from J, with 11 bases between. CDR3 nucleotide sequence: TGCAGCGTTTCCGGGACAACCTCCTACGAGCAGTACTTC. Translating gives CSVSGTTSYEQYF.

This clonotype was counted many times. The V gene is TRBV7-2, the J gene TRBJ1-5, with 10 nucleotides matching TRBD1. V shed 5 bases, J shed 8 bases, and the junction held 3 bases outside the gene matches. The CDR3 consists of 13 residues. Looked up from germline, CDR1 is SGHTA and CDR2 is FQGNSA. CDR3 sequence (DNA): TGTGCCAGCAGCCCCGGGACAGGGGAGCCCCAGCATTTT. Encoded protein: CASSPGTGEPQHF.

The V and J genes are TRBV20-1 and TRBJ2-1; 8 bases agree with TRBD2. Trimming took 5 bases from V and 7 from J; bases not matched to a gene: 19. This CDR3 spans 17 amino acids. CDR1 and CDR2 (germline): DFQATT, SNEGSKA (reference sequence). CDR3 amino acids: CSAYALLAGTPRNEQFF. The CDR3 bases are TGCAGTGCTTACGCCTTATTAGCGGGGACACCACGGAATGAGCAGTTCTTC.

In its sample, this clonotype was seen a few times. J is TRBJ1-1 and V is TRBV7-2, with 7 bases lining up with TRBD1. The CDR3 runs 14 residues. Germline CDR1 SGHTA, CDR2 FQGNSA. After removal of 6 bases from V and 2 bases from J, the junction contained 6 bases not matched to a gene. CDR3 in amino acids: CASRREGANTEAFF. Here the CDR3 DNA reads TGTGCCAGCAGAAGGGAGGGGGCCAACACTGAAGCTTTCTTT.

This clonotype was counted a few times. This rearrangement joins TRBV9 to TRBJ2-2; D is perhaps TRBD1 (5 bases). The germline V and J ends were trimmed by 4 bases and 6 bases, with 13 bases remaining between them. Germline V CDR1 and CDR2: SGDLS, YYNGEE. This CDR3 spans 14 amino acids. CDR3 nucleotide sequence: TGTGCCAGCAGCACCCTCAGGGTTCCCGGGGAGCTGTTTTTT. Protein: CASSTLRVPGELFF.

The table lists this clonotype with many counts. The rearrangement links TRBV7-9 to TRBJ2-7, with D perhaps TRBD1 (5 bases). Trimming took 5 bases from V and 3 from J, leaving 17 bases between them. Germline-derived CDR1 and CDR2 are SEHNR and FQNEAQ (reference sequence). The CDR3 sequence is 15 residues long. Here the CDR3 reads CASSLTTRGSYEQYF. DNA of the CDR3: TGTGCCAGCAGCCTTACTACAAGGGGAAGCTACGAGCAGTACTTC.

In its sample, this clonotype was seen many times. The chain links TRBV20-1 to TRBJ1-4; unclear D gene. There are 15 residues in the CDR3. With 0 bases removed from V and 5 bases from J, the gap between germline ends came to 13 bases. Germline CDR1 DFQATT, CDR2 SNEGSKA (reference sequence). CDR3 sequence: CSAREGGVRNEKLFF. In DNA form, the CDR3 reads TGCAGTGCTAGAGAGGGTGGGGTCCGAAATGAAAAACTGTTTTTT.

This clonotype was seen more than once but under ten times. The chain joins TRBV11-3 to TRBJ2-1; 7 positions agree with TRBD1. Looked up from germline, CDR1 is SGHNT and CDR2 is YENEEA. With 2 bases clipped from V and 6 bases from J, the junction kept 10 bases outside the gene matches. The CDR3 has 16 residues. CDR3: CASSLTYRGDSNEQFF. CDR3 sequence (DNA): TGTGCCAGCAGCTTAACTTACAGGGGAGACAGCAATGAGCAGTTCTTC.

The chain uses TRBV7-2 and TRBJ1-2; D not resolved. CDR3 length: 11 residues. The V end was cut by 3 bases, the J end by 7 bases, with 6 bases between. Per the germline V gene, CDR1 is SGHTA and CDR2 is FQGNSA. CDR3: CASSFVGGYTF. The CDR3 region has the DNA TGTGCCAGCAGCTTCGTAGGTGGCTACACCTTC.

This clonotype was seen more than once but under ten times. The chain uses TRBV29-1 and TRBJ2-5; D assignment may be TRBD1 or TRBD2 (6 bases each). The germline CDR1 and CDR2 sequences are SQVTM and ANQGSEA. The CDR3 contains 13 residues. Trimming pared 7 bases from V and 0 bases from J, leaving 12 bases between. The CDR3 DNA is TGCAGCGGTGCGGGACACCACCAAGAGACCCAGTACTTC. As protein: CSGAGHHQETQYF.

This clonotype has just a few counts. DNA for the CDR3: TGCGCCAGCAGCTTGGCGGCGGAAACCGGGGAGCTGTTTTTT. This sequence encodes CASSLAAETGELFF. The gene calls are TRBV5-1 and TRBJ2-2, with D uncertain. This CDR3 has 14 residues. Between the trimmed V and J ends, which lost 0 bases and 5 bases, there was a span of 8 bases. In germline, CDR1 is SGHRS, CDR2 YFSETQ.

The table lists this clonotype with many counts. The V and J genes are TRBV10-3 and TRBJ2-5, with 8 bases aligning to TRBD1. J gave up 5 bases and V 8 bases, and 10 bases lay outside the gene matches. The CDR3 contains 14 residues. Germline lookup yields CDR1 ENHRY and CDR2 SYGVKD. CDR3: CAIGGQVARETQYF. In DNA, the CDR3 is TGTGCCATCGGGGGACAGGTAGCTCGGGAGACCCAGTACTTC.

The sample holds many counts of this clonotype. This chain uses TRBV12-3 or TRBV12-4 with TRBJ1-2; D uncertain. Trimming pared 4 bases from V and 2 bases from J, leaving 11 bases between. This CDR3 has 14 residues. The CDR3 region has the DNA TGTGCCAGCAGTTGGACCACGGGGAACTATGGCTACACCTTC. Protein: CASSWTTGNYGYTF.